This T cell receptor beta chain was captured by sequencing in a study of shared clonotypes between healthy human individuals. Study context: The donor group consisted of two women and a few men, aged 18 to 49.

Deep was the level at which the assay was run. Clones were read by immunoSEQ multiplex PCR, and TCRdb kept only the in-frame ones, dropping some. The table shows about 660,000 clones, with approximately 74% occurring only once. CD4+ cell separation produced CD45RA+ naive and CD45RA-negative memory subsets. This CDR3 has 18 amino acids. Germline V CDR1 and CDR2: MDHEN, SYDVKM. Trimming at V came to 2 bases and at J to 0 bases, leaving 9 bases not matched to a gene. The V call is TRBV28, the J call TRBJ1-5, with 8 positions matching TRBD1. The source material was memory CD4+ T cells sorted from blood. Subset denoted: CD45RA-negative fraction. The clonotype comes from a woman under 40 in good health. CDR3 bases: TGTGCCAGCAGTTTAGGGAGGACAGGGCTATATAGCAATCAGCCCCAGCATTTT. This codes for CASSLGRTGLYSNQPQHF.